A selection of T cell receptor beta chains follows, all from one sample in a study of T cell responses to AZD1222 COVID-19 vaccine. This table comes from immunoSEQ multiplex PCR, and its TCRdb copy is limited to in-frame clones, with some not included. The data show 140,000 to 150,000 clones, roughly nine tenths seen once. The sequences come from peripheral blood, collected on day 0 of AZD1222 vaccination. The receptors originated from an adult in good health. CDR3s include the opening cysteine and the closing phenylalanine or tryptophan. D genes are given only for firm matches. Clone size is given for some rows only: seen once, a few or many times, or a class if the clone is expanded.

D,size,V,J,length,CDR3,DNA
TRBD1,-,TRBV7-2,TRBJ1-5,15,CASSLAYRGSQPQHF,TGTGCCAGCAGCTTAGCCTACAGGGGCTCTCAGCCCCAGCATTTT
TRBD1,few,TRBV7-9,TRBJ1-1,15,CASRAQTGIDTEAFF,TGTGCCAGCAGAGCGCAGACAGGGATTGACACTGAAGCTTTCTTT
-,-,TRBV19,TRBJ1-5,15,CASSIDSGAGQPQHF,TGTGCCAGTAGTATAGATTCAGGGGCGGGTCAGCCCCAGCATTTT
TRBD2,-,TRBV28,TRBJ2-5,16,CASRPTSGGIQETQYF,TGTGCCAGCAGGCCAACTAGCGGGGGGATCCAAGAGACCCAGTACTTC
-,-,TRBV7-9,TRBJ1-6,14,CASSFRDVNSPLHF,TGTGCCAGCAGCTTCCGGGACGTAAACTCACCCCTCCACTTT
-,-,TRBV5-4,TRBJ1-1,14,CASSLGGRGTEAFF,TGTGCCAGCAGCCTGGGGGGGCGAGGCACTGAAGCTTTCTTT
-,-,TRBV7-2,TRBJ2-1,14,CASSLLRVGSEQFF,TGTGCCAGCAGCTTATTACGGGTTGGCAGTGAGCAGTTCTTC
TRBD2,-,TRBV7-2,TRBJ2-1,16,CASSSILAGGPREQFF,TGTGCCAGCAGCTCAATCCTAGCGGGAGGGCCGAGGGAGCAGTTCTTC
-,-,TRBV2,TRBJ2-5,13,CASSEGSQETQYF,TGTGCCAGCAGCGAGGGGAGTCAAGAGACCCAGTACTTC
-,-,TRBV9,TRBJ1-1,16,CASSATRDAPNTEAFF,TGTGCCAGCAGCGCCACCAGGGACGCCCCGAACACTGAAGCTTTCTTT
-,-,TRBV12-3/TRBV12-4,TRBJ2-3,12,CASSPLRNTQYF,TGTGCCAGCAGTCCCCTAAGAAATACGCAGTATTTT
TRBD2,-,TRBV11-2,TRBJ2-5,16,CASSRLSGQGEKTQYF,TGTGCCAGCAGCCGTCTTAGCGGGCAAGGGGAGAAGACCCAGTACTTC
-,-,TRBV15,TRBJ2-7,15,CATSRDRGVGTEQYF,TGTGCCACCAGCAGAGATAGAGGAGTTGGGACTGAGCAGTACTTC
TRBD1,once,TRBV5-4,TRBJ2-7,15,CASSSSGTGFHEQYF,TGTGCCAGCAGCAGCTCCGGGACAGGGTTCCACGAGCAGTACTTC
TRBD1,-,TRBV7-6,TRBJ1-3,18,CASSLEGQGSGSGNTIYF,TGTGCCAGCAGCTTAGAAGGACAGGGTAGCGGCTCTGGAAACACCATATATTTT
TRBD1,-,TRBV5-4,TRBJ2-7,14,CASSHRDRGYEQYF,TGTGCCAGCAGCCACCGGGACAGGGGGTACGAGCAGTACTTC
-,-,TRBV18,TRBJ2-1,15,CASSPDGSSYNEQFF,TGTGCCAGCTCACCAGACGGGAGCTCCTACAATGAGCAGTTCTTC
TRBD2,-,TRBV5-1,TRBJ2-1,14,CASSSLAGGNEQFF,TGCGCCAGCAGCTCGCTAGCGGGAGGCAATGAGCAGTTCTTC
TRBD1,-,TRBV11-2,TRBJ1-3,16,CASSPQQGATGNTIYF,TGTGCCAGCAGCCCACAACAGGGGGCGACTGGAAACACCATATATTTT
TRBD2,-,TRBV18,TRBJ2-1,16,CATRNLAGKSYNEQFF,TGTGCCACCAGGAACCTAGCGGGAAAATCTTACAATGAGCAGTTCTTC
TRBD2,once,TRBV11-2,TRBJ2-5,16,CASRLPGTSVRETQYF,TGTGCCAGCAGGTTGCCCGGGACTAGCGTCCGAGAGACCCAGTACTTC
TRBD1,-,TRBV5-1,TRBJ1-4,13,CASRGTGEQKLFF,TGCGCCAGCAGGGGGACAGGGGAGCAAAAACTGTTTTTT
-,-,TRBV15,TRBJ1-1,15,CATSRTAGTNTEAFF,TGTGCCACCAGCAGAACAGCCGGGACTAACACTGAAGCTTTCTTT
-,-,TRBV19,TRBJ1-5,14,CASSPRGGSQPQHF,TGTGCCAGTAGCCCTCGGGGGGGATCTCAGCCCCAGCATTTT
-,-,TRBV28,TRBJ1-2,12,CASSLPGYGYTF,TGTGCCAGCAGTTTACCAGGGTATGGCTACACCTTC
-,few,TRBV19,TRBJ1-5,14,CASKWGRNNQPQHF,TGTGCCAGCAAATGGGGAAGAAATAATCAGCCCCAGCATTTT
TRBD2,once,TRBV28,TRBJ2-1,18,CASSARTSFMTRHNEQFF,TGTGCCAGCAGTGCCCGGACTAGCTTTATGACCCGACACAATGAGCAGTTCTTC
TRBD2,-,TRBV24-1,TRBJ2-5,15,CATSGSGRARETQYF,TGTGCCACCAGTGGTAGCGGGAGGGCAAGGGAGACCCAGTACTTC
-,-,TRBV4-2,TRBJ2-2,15,CASSQGTVTTGELFF,TGTGCCAGCAGCCAAGGGACAGTGACTACCGGGGAGCTGTTTTTT
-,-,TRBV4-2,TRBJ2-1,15,CASSSLGDSYNEQFF,TGTGCCAGCAGCTCATTAGGAGACTCCTACAATGAGCAGTTCTTC
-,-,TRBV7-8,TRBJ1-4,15,CASSLVRDFNEKLFF,TGTGCCAGCAGCTTAGTCAGGGATTTTAATGAAAAACTGTTTTTT
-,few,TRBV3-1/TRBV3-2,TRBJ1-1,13,CASSHGIVTEAFF,TGTGCCAGCAGCCATGGTATTGTCACTGAAGCTTTCTTT
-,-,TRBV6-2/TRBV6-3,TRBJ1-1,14,CASSWQRANTEAFF,TGTGCCAGCAGTTGGCAGAGGGCAAACACTGAAGCTTTCTTT
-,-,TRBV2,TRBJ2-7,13,CASLAGPNYEQYF,TGTGCCAGCCTCGCGGGCCCGAACTACGAGCAGTACTTC
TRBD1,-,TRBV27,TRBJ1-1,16,CASSPLRGRRNTEAFF,TGTGCCAGCAGTCCACTCAGGGGGCGGCGGAACACTGAAGCTTTCTTT
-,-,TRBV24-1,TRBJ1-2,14,CATSDPGGDDGYTF,TGTGCCACCAGTGACCCCGGAGGGGATGACGGCTACACCTTC
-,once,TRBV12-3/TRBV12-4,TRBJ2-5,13,CASSPGLFGTQYF,TGTGCCAGCAGCCCGGGACTGTTCGGGACCCAGTACTTC
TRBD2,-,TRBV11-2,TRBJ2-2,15,CASSLAGGVTGELFF,TGTGCCAGCAGCTTAGCGGGAGGAGTAACCGGGGAGCTGTTTTTT
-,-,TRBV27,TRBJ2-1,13,CASSLSDYNEQFF,TGTGCCAGCAGTTTATCGGACTACAATGAGCAGTTCTTC
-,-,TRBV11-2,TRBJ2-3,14,CASSLVEGMDTQYF,TGTGCCAGCAGCTTAGTGGAGGGTATGGATACGCAGTATTTT
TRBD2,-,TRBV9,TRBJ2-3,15,CASSETSGRPDTQYF,TGTGCCAGCAGCGAAACTAGCGGGAGGCCAGATACGCAGTATTTT
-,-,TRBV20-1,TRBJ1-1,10,CSASPSGAFF,TGCAGTGCTTCCCCGTCGGGGGCTTTCTTT
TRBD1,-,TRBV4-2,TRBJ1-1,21,CASSQGGTGGAWGSPGSEAFF,TGTGCCAGCAGCCAAGGGGGGACAGGGGGTGCCTGGGGTAGTCCAGGGAGTGAAGCTTTCTTT
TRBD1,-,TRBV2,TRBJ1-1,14,CASSGTGEYTEAFF,TGTGCCAGCAGCGGGACAGGGGAGTATACTGAAGCTTTCTTT
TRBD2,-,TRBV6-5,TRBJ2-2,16,CASSYSGLARTGELFF,TGTGCCAGCAGTTATTCAGGACTAGCGAGGACCGGGGAGCTGTTTTTT
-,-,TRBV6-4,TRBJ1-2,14,CASSALERSYGYTF,TGTGCCAGCAGTGCCTTAGAGAGATCATATGGCTACACCTTC
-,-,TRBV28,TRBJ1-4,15,CASSFIGATNEKLFF,TGTGCCAGCAGTTTTATAGGCGCAACTAATGAAAAACTGTTTTTT